Below are 23 T cell receptor beta chains sequenced from a single sample in a study of OX40 agonist ivuxolimab in advanced cancers. Sequencing used immunoSEQ multiplex PCR; TCRdb keeps in-frame clones, though not all of them. The top ten hold 0.31% of the sample, which has approximately 100,000 clones, approximately 90% seen once. The starting material was CD4+ or CD8+ T cells sorted from blood, obtained in a trial of the OX40 agonist ivuxolimab. The receptors here all came from an adult with an advanced solid tumor such as melanoma, head and neck, liver or kidney cancer.

The genes are TRBV2 and TRBJ2-3, with 9 bases lining up with TRBD2. After removal of 0 bases from V and 4 bases from J, the junction contained 5 bases not matched to a gene. The CDR3 has 16 amino acids. Germline CDR1 reads SNHLY; CDR2 reads FYNNEI. The CDR3 bases are TGTGCCAGCAGTGAAGCCAGCGGGAGGTTAGCAGATACGCAGTATTTT. Translated, it gives CASSEASGRLADTQYF.

The rearrangement links TRBV4-1 to TRBJ1-5; no definite D call. CDR1 and CDR2 from the germline V gene are MGHRA and YSYEKL. V shed 0 bases and J shed 6 bases, with 9 bases lying between them. The CDR3 extends over 14 amino acids. The CDR3, as DNA: TGCGCCAGCAGCCAAGATGGTACGGTTCAGCCCCAGCATTTT. The encoded protein is CASSQDGTVQPQHF.

V usage is TRBV7-2 and J usage is TRBJ2-1, with 12 positions matching TRBD1. Germline trimming cut 3 bases from V and 3 bases from J; bases unmatched to any gene: 3. This CDR3 region has 16 residues. Germline values: CDR1 SGHTA, CDR2 FQGNSA. The CDR3 spells CASSFGTGGRYNEQFF. CDR3 coding DNA: TGTGCCAGCAGCTTCGGGACAGGGGGCCGCTACAATGAGCAGTTCTTC.

V and J are TRBV5-6 and TRBJ2-5; 11 bases map to TRBD2. From germline, CDR1 is SGHDT and CDR2 YYEEEE. The CDR3 extends over 16 amino acids. V lost 3 bases, J lost 1 base, and 5 bases stayed unmatched. Written as DNA, the CDR3 is TGTGCCAGCAGCTGGCTAGCGGGAGGCCTCCAAGAGACCCAGTACTTC. Amino acids: CASSWLAGGLQETQYF.

The chain has TRBV2 and TRBJ2-2; 11 positions agree with TRBD2. The germline CDR1 and CDR2 sequences are SNHLY and FYNNEI. V was clipped by 2 bases and J by 4 bases; unmatched bases: 6. There are 17 residues in the CDR3. In nucleotides, the CDR3 is TGTGCCAGCAGTGAATGGCCTAGCGGGAGGTCCACCGGGGAGCTGTTTTTT. It specifies CASSEWPSGRSTGELFF.

CDR3 coding DNA: TGTGCCAGTAGCCGACAGGGGGCACAACCTCCCTACAATGAGCAGTTCTTC. It specifies CASSRQGAQPPYNEQFF. V is TRBV19 and J is TRBJ2-1, with TRBD1 matching over 10 bases. Germline V lookup: CDR1 LNHDA, CDR2 SQIVND (reference sequence). This CDR3 contains 17 residues. Trimming cost V 6 bases and J 2 bases; bases outside gene matches: 10.

This chain connects TRBV7-9 to TRBJ1-2; D is unclear. Germline CDR1 SEHNR, CDR2 FQNEAQ (reference sequence). V shed 7 bases and J shed 5 bases, with 17 bases lying between them. The CDR3 contains 14 residues. This CDR3 reads CASTTSGRPYGYTF. CDR3 nucleotides: TGTGCCAGCACCACGTCTGGGAGACCTTATGGCTACACCTTC.

The rearrangement uses TRBV15 and TRBJ2-7, with a weak D call TRBD2 (7 bases). Looked up from germline, CDR1 is LNHNV and CDR2 is YYDKDF (reference sequence). This CDR3 spans 15 amino acids. Trimming took off 5 bases at V and 4 bases at J, with 18 bases between the two ends. As DNA, the CDR3 is TGTGCCACCAGCCCGGATAGGGGAGGGGGGTACGAGCAGTACTTC. Its translation is CATSPDRGGGYEQYF. Using reference TRBV15 and TRBJ2-7 for the parts outside the CDR3, the full variable domain is DAMVIQNPRYQVTQFGKPVTLSCSQTLNHNVMYWYQQKSSQAPKLLFHYYDKDFNNEADTPDNFQSRRPNTSFCFLDIRSPGLGDTAMYLCATSPDRGGGYEQYFGPGTRLTVT.

This clone was seen only a few times. J is TRBJ1-1 and V is TRBV28, with 8 bases fitting TRBD1. Germline trimming cut 7 bases from V and 5 bases from J; bases unmatched to any gene: 12. CDR1 MDHEN and CDR2 SYDVKM come from the germline V gene. The CDR3 totals 15 residues. For the CDR3, the DNA is TGTGCCAGCACCGGAGGACAGGGCGTAAGGACTGAAGCTTTCTTT. It codes for CASTGGQGVRTEAFF.

This clone is a singleton in its sample. The chain employs TRBV9 and TRBJ2-2; 10 positions agree with TRBD2. CDR3 size: 16 residues. J was trimmed by 7 bases and V by 3 bases; bases with no gene match: 9. CDR1 is SGDLS, CDR2 YYNGEE, per germline. CDR3 amino acids: CASSGLAGDTNGELFF. The CDR3 region has the DNA TGTGCCAGCAGCGGCCTAGCGGGAGATACCAACGGGGAGCTGTTTTTT.

The chain employs TRBV28 and TRBJ1-1, with 8 bases aligning to TRBD1. Germline loops: CDR1 MDHEN, CDR2 SYDVKM. The CDR3 loop spans 12 amino acids. V dropped 6 bases and J dropped 12; count of bases not matched to a gene: 9. In DNA, the CDR3 is TGTGCCAGCAGATCACAGGGGGGAGTGTCTTTCTTT. Residues: CASRSQGGVSFF.

J is TRBJ2-2 and V is TRBV21-1; the table's D call of TRBD1 was not tested on the DNA. TRBV21-1 is recorded as a pseudogene. There are 18 residues in the CDR3. The CDR3 DNA sequence: TGTGCCAGCAGCAAAGATGTCGGGCGGCAGGGGGCCACCGGGGAGCTGTTTTTT. The encoded protein is CASSKDVGRQGATGELFF.

The chain uses TRBV9 and TRBJ1-1; D is unclear. The CDR3 is 13 residues long. Germline V lookup: CDR1 SGDLS, CDR2 YYNGEE. Trimming pared 0 bases from V and 2 bases from J, leaving 5 bases between. Written as DNA, the CDR3 is TGTGCCAGCAGCGTAGCGACCAACACTGAAGCTTTCTTT. Protein: CASSVATNTEAFF.

Worth noting for this clone: Other DNA sequences of this sample code for an identical CDR3. This sequence joins TRBV18 and TRBJ2-7; D is perhaps TRBD1 (6 bases). The germline gives CDR1 KGHSH, CDR2 LQKENI. This CDR3 contains 12 residues. The V gene lost 1 base and the J gene lost 5 bases, with 6 bases spanning the gap. For the CDR3, the DNA is TGTGCCAGCTCACCACAGGGGGACGAGCAGTACTTC. Translating it yields CASSPQGDEQYF.

The chain is built from TRBV18 and TRBJ2-7; the match to TRBD2 covers 12 bases. V shed 3 bases and J 2 bases; nucleotides not matched to a gene: 8. This CDR3 is built from 17 residues. The germline V gene encodes CDR1 KGHSH and CDR2 LQKENI. DNA of the CDR3: TGTGCCAGCTCACCTCCTAGCGGGAGGGATGATACCTACGAGCAGTACTTC. Its translation is CASSPPSGRDDTYEQYF.

This chain joins TRBV28 and TRBJ2-6; 7 bases fit TRBD1. V lost 6 bases to trimming and J lost 2 bases; unmatched junction nucleotides: 7. CDR1 is MDHEN and CDR2 is SYDVKM in the germline V gene. The CDR3 runs to 16 residues. Here the CDR3 reads CASRKQGSPGANVLTF. In DNA form, the CDR3 reads TGTGCCAGCAGAAAACAGGGGAGCCCTGGGGCCAACGTCCTGACTTTC. Complete variable domain (other parts from reference TRBV28 and TRBJ2-6): DVKVTQSSRYLVKRTGEKVFLECVQDMDHENMFWYRQDPGLGLRLIYFSYDVKMKEKGDIPEGYSVSREKKERFSLILESASTNQTSMYLCASRKQGSPGANVLTFGAGSRLTVL.

The V call is TRBV5-5, the J call TRBJ2-7; D is uncertain. CDR1 and CDR2 (germline): SGHKS, YYEKEE (reference sequence). The CDR3 runs 14 residues. V lost 0 bases to trimming and J lost 3 bases, with 10 bases between them. The CDR3 DNA is TGTGCCAGCAGCTTGGACGAGGTTTTCTACGAGCAGTACTTC. The encoded protein is CASSLDEVFYEQYF. Combining the CDR3 with reference TRBV5-5 and TRBJ2-7 gives the whole variable domain DAGVTQSPTHLIKTRGQQVTLRCSPISGHKSVSWYQQVLGQGPQFIFQYYEKEERGRGNFPDRFSARQFPNYSSELNVNALLLGDSALYLCASSLDEVFYEQYFGPGTRLTVT.

The chain recombines TRBV9 with TRBJ1-2, with 11 positions matching TRBD1. The CDR3 consists of 14 residues. V was pared by 4 bases and J by 7 bases, with 6 bases of the junction left unmatched. Germline loops: CDR1 SGDLS, CDR2 YYNGEE. Here the CDR3 reads CASSPGQGASGYTF. The DNA for the CDR3 is TGTGCCAGCAGCCCTGGACAGGGGGCTTCTGGCTACACCTTC.

V usage is TRBV6-7 and J usage is TRBJ2-5; TRBD2 matches 8 bases. The J call may be in error: the DNA end matches TRBJ2-7 better. TRBV6-7 is reported as an ORF; its role is uncertain. The CDR3 sequence is 14 residues long. CDR3 bases: TGTGCCACCTTCGGCGGGAGGCACTCCTACGAGCAGTACTTC. It yields the protein CATFGGRHSYEQYF.

The rearrangement joins TRBV18 to TRBJ2-7; 9 nucleotides agree with TRBD1. Trimming took 6 bases from V and 4 from J; bases not matched to a gene: 7. This CDR3 spans 14 amino acids. Germline CDR1 and CDR2: KGHSH and LQKENI. CDR3 protein: CASSQGQGSYEQYF. DNA for the CDR3: TGTGCCAGCTCCCAGGGACAGGGTTCGTACGAGCAGTACTTC.

The J gene is TRBJ1-2, the V gene TRBV28; D uncertain. The CDR3 is 15 amino acids. V was shortened by 5 bases and J by 3 bases, with 16 bases between the two germline ends. CDR1 and CDR2 from the germline V gene are MDHEN and SYDVKM. In DNA, the CDR3 is TGTGCCAGCAGTCCCAATGCGCGCAGCCACTATGGCTACACCTTC. The encoded protein is CASSPNARSHYGYTF.

The chain uses TRBV2 and TRBJ2-3; D is undetermined. Trimming stripped 6 bases from V and 2 bases from J, with 6 bases between. This CDR3 region has 12 residues. Germline V gives CDR1 SNHLY, CDR2 FYNNEI. The CDR3 sequence: CASSPTTDTQYF. CDR3 sequence (DNA): TGTGCCAGCAGCCCTACCACAGATACGCAGTATTTT.

The genes are TRBV10-1 and TRBJ2-3, with 9 bases fitting TRBD2. The CDR3 contains 15 residues. CDR1 is WNHNN, CDR2 SYGVQD, per germline (reference sequence). With V trimmed by 3 bases and J by 6 bases, 7 bases remained unmatched. The CDR3 DNA follows: TGCGCCAGCAGTGATAGGGCTAGCGGGATTGATACGCAGTATTTT. Residues: CASSDRASGIDTQYF.